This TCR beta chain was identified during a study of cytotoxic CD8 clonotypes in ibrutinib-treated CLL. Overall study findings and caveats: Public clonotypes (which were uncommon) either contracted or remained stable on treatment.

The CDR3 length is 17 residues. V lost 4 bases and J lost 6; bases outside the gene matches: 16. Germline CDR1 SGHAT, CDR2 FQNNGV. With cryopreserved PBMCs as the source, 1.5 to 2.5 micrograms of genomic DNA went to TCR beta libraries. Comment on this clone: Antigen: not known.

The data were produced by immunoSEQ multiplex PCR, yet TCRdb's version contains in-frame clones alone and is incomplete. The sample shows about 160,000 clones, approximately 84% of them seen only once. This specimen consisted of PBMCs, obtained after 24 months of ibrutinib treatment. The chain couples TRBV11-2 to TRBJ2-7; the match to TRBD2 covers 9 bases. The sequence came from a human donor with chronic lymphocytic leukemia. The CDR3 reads CASSSQPGGLAGSEQYF. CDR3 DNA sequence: TGTGCCAGCAGCTCCCAACCGGGTGGGCTAGCGGGAAGCGAGCAGTACTTC.